This T cell receptor beta chain was identified during a study of neurological immune-mediated disorders. The CDR3 has 16 residues. CDR1 and CDR2 from the germline V gene are SGHVS and FQNEAQ. Trimming removed 5 bases from V and 5 bases from J, with 18 bases in between. TCRdb used MiXCR to reprocess the 5' RACE reads, holding one entry per CDR3 protein. The sample has tens of thousands of distinct CDR3 sequences, more than 5% seen once. This clonotype has a count of ten or more. Sequenced input: CD4+ T cells from blood. The chain joins TRBV7-8 to TRBJ2-2; tentatively, D is TRBD1 or TRBD2 (6 bases each). The clonotype comes from a woman in her thirties or forties in good health. Written as DNA, the CDR3 is TGTGCCAGCAGCCAAGACGGGGGCGCAGGGACCGGGGAGCTGTTTTTT. It specifies CASSQDGGAGTGELFF.